The clone carrying this TCR beta chain was detected once. The data were obtained in a study of blood T cell repertoires in COVID-19. Study details: The origin of the acute and convalescent COVID-19 samples was the United States, Italy and Spain. PBMCs, B-cell-depleted T cells, or T cells provided the cDNA or gDNA that made up the material.

Germline loops: CDR1 LGHNA, CDR2 YNFKEQ. Trimming cost V 4 bases and J 4 bases, with 12 bases left between them. CDR3 length: 14 amino acids. Seattle patients were enrolled during active infection and followed longitudinally. Original analysis: Researchers report that nucleated cell counts were estimated from reference gene primer amplification. The data were produced by immunoSEQ multiplex PCR, yet TCRdb's version contains in-frame clones alone and is incomplete. The V and J calls and clone size are taken from that table; D and trimming were inferred from the DNA. This sample has 310,000 or so clones, with approximately 90% found just once.

The TCR comes from a woman in her 30s with COVID-19, enrolled during active disease. The specimen sequenced was peripheral blood. The rearrangement links TRBV4-2 to TRBJ2-3; D not resolved. CDR3 nucleotide sequence: TGTGCCAGCAGCCCCGGCGGTTCGGCAGATACGCAGTATTTT. It codes for CASSPGGSADTQYF.